The present T cell receptor beta chain was sequenced within a study of post-analysis software for immune sequencing data. Comment on this clonotype: Its antigen is currently unknown.

From germline, CDR1 is DFQATT and CDR2 SNEGSKA (reference sequence). CDR3 length: 14 amino acids. V lost 6 bases and J lost 4, with 16 bases in between. TCR beta cDNA libraries included unique molecular identifiers. Using its own MiXCR run on the PCR reads, TCRdb lists one record per CDR3 protein. The table shows approximately 730,000 distinct CDR3 sequences, with just under 30% occurring only once. Study-wide points: Normalized Chao1 diversity was significantly reduced in patients versus controls. The five TRBV segments detected at higher frequency in patients than in controls included TRBV5-6, TRBV5-1 and TRBV20-1.

The clonotype originates from a girl aged 10 to 17 with multiple sclerosis. Sequencing was done on a sample of blood. V is TRBV20-1 and J is TRBJ1-5; possibly TRBD1 for D (5 bases). The CDR3 coding sequence is TGCAGTGCCCGGGGCCGAGGGGCTAATCAGCCCCAGCATTTT. Protein sequence: CSARGRGANQPQHF.